A single count supports the clone carrying this T cell receptor beta chain. Its antigen is not identified. Generated by immunoSEQ multiplex PCR, the TCRdb table keeps only in-frame clones and is missing some. In the table there are about 130,000 clones, approximately 94% of which are singletons. The data derive from a study of T cell responses to AZD1222 COVID-19 vaccine. On the study more broadly: Researchers grouped second doses given at about 4 or about 12 weeks into one pool. Study outcomes and limitations: Just five or six AZD1222 recipients tested seropositive at baseline. Spike-specific TCR breadth and depth grew following two AZD1222 doses. Clonal diversity may have been underestimated, and the donors were mostly white British, with more females than males.

The ends lost 2 bases at V and 4 bases at J; junction bases unmatched: 11. The CDR3 extends over 16 amino acids. Germline assignment: CDR1 MNHEY and CDR2 SVGAGI. Sequenced material: peripheral blood, taken on day 0 of AZD1222 vaccination. This clonotype was obtained from an adult in good health. This rearrangement joins TRBV6-5 to TRBJ2-7; 7 nucleotides align to TRBD1. CDR3 in amino acids: CASSYVGTVYGYEQYF. The CDR3 bases are TGTGCCAGCAGTTACGTAGGGACAGTCTACGGATACGAGCAGTACTTC.